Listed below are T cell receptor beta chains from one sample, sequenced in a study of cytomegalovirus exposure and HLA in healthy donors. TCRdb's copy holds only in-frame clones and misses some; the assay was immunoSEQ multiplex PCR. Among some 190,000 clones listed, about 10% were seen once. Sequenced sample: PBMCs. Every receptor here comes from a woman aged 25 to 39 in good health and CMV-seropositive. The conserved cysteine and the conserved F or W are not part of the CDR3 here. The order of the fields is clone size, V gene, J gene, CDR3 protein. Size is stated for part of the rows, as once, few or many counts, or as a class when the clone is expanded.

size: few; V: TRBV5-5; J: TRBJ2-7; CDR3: ASSPGAIHTYEQY
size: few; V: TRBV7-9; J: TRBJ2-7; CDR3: ASSLSGGPPGEQY
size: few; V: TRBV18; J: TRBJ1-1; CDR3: ASSQAGENTEAF
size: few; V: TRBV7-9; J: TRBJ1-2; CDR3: ASSLAGVQGYT
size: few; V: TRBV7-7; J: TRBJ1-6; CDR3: ASRREQGKPDDSPLH
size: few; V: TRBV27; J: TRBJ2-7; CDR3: ASSLGGIRYEQY
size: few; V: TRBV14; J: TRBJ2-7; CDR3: ASSQDRGQEQY
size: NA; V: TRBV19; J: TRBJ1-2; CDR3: ASSSDGQGGRGYT
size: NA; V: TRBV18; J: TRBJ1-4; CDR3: ASSPDRAVEKLF
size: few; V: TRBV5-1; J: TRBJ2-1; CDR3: ASSSWTDNEQF
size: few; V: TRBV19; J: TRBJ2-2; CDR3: ASSDRGHVGELF
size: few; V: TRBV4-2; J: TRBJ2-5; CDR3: ASSQDLTGGSKVETQY
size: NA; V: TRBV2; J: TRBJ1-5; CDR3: ASSEGLDRVGLYSNQPQH
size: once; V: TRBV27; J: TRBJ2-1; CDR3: ASSSSKQGRSYNEQF
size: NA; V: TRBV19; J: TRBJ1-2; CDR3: ASSITQGANYGYT
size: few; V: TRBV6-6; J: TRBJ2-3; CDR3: ASYYPHTDTQY
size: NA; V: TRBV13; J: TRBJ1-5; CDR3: ASSTRTGDNSNQPQH
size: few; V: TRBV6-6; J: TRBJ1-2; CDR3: ASSYAESDGYT
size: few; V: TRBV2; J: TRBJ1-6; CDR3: ASSWDRISNSPLH
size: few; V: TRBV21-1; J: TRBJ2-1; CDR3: ASSTSTKSGDEQF
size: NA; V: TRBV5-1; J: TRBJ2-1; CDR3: ASSPKPDWQEQF
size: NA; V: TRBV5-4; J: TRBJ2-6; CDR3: ASKGEGAGANVLT
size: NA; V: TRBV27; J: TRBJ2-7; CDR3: ASSFYPGQGAYEQY
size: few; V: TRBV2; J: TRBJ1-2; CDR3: AGSGYT
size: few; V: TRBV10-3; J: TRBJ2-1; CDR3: AISESGDEQF
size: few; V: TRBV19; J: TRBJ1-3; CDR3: ASGDRKPGNTIY
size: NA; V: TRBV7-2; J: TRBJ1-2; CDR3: ASRSGRLGYGYP
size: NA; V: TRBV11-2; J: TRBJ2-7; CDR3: ASSLEPGVLYEQY
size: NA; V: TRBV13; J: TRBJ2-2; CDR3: ASSSGGGNTGELF
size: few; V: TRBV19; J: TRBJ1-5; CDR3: ASSSLQGGNQPQH
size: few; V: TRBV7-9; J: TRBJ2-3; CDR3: ASHPRSGRGGTDTQY
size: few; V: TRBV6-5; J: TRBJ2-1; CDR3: ASRLAGGPDNEQF
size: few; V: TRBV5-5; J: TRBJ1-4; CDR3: ASSLGRTGGEKLF
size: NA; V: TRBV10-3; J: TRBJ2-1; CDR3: AISYNGDIRDYPYNEQF
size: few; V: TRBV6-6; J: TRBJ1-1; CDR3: ASSYSNRQNTEAF
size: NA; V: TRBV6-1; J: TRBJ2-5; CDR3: ASSTQGYQETQY
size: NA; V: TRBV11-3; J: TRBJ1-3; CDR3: ASSSSAGAGGNTIY
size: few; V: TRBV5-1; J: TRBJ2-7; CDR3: ASSTMPGQGGYVRYEQY
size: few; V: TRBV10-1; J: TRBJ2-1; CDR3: ASSGQTAASGSWAYNEQF
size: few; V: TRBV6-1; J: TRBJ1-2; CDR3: ASSERYSLYGYT